This T cell receptor (beta chain) was sequenced during a study of blood T cell repertoires in COVID-19. Across the study: Acute and convalescent COVID-19 specimens originated in the United States, Italy and Spain. Sample material is recorded as cDNA or gDNA derived from T cells, B-cell-depleted T cells, or PBMCs.

Authors' analysis steps: From reference gene primer amplification, estimates of nucleated cell counts were derived. Clones were sequenced by immunoSEQ multiplex PCR, and TCRdb holds only the in-frame ones, with some missing. That table gives V, J and clone size, and the DNA gave D and trimming. This repertoire shows some 150,000 clones, approximately 80% found once; its top ten account for nearly 3%. Germline CDR1 reads SGDLS; CDR2 reads YYNGEE. The CDR3 contains 16 residues. V shed 4 bases and J 0 bases; nucleotides not matched to a gene: 7. The chain links TRBV9 to TRBJ1-5; TRBD1 aligns across 7 bases. This receptor was identified in a woman aged 40 to 50 with active or convalescent COVID-19. The material sequenced was peripheral blood. Written as DNA, the CDR3 is TGTGCCAGCAGCCCCGGGACAGTGGGTAGCAATCAGCCCCAGCATTTT. Its translation is CASSPGTVGSNQPQHF.